Listed here are 16 T cell receptor beta chains from one sample, sequenced in a study of shared clonotypes between healthy human individuals. Generated by immunoSEQ multiplex PCR, the TCRdb table keeps only in-frame clones and is missing some. This table has roughly 1,800,000 clones, about 95% appearing once. CD45RO-negative, CCR7-selected cells formed the naive CD8 fraction, which excluded terminally differentiated effector memory CD45RA+ cells. The specimen sequenced was naive CD8+ T cells sorted from blood. These receptors were obtained from a man between 18 and 35 years old in good health.

J is TRBJ2-3 and V is TRBV4-1; 8 bases fit TRBD2. CDR1 MGHRA and CDR2 YSYEKL come from the germline V gene. CDR3 length: 17 residues. The ends lost 0 bases at V and 2 bases at J; junction bases unmatched: 7. Here the CDR3 DNA reads TGCGCCAGCAGCCAAGATTGGCTAGCGGGTCCCACAGATACGCAGTATTTT. It yields the protein CASSQDWLAGPTDTQYF.

Concerning this clone itself: The identical CDR3 is also encoded by other nucleotide sequences in the sample. This chain links TRBV11-2 with TRBJ2-7; TRBD2 agrees at 11 bases. J gave up 2 bases and V 3 bases, and 0 bases lay outside the gene matches. Germline lookup yields CDR1 SGHAT and CDR2 FQNNGV. The CDR3 totals 14 residues. The CDR3 DNA sequence: TGTGCCAGCAGCTTTAGCGGGGGGGCCTACGAGCAGTACTTC. It encodes CASSFSGGAYEQYF.

This clone came up once. The V and J genes are TRBV4-1 and TRBJ2-3, with D possibly TRBD2 on 5 matching bases. Germline loops: CDR1 MGHRA, CDR2 YSYEKL. Trimming stripped 3 bases from V and 7 bases from J, with 14 bases between. This CDR3 spans 14 amino acids. In nucleotides, the CDR3 is TGCGCCAGCAGCCACCGTACCGCCGGGAATACGCAGTATTTT. Amino acids: CASSHRTAGNTQYF.

This clone was detected once. The rearrangement uses TRBV21-1 and TRBJ2-7; TRBD1 is the table's D call, not checked against the DNA. TRBV21-1 is an annotated pseudogene. CDR3 length: 12 amino acids. The DNA of the CDR3 is TGTGCCAGCAGCGGACAGGGGGACGAGCAGTACTTC. Protein: CASSGQGDEQYF.

V gene TRBV14 combines with J gene TRBJ1-1; the D gene is possibly TRBD1 (5 bases). The CDR3 loop spans 13 amino acids. CDR1 is SGHDN, CDR2 FVKESK, per germline. V was trimmed by 5 bases and J by 4 bases, leaving 11 bases between them. The DNA for the CDR3 is TGTGCCAGCAGCACCGGGGGAGGCACTGAAGCTTTCTTT. This encodes CASSTGGGTEAFF.

The rearrangement links TRBV27 to TRBJ2-1, with 8 bases aligning to TRBD2. The CDR3 contains 18 residues. Germline V gives CDR1 MNHEY, CDR2 SMNVEV (reference sequence). V was clipped by 5 bases and J by 4 bases; unmatched bases: 16. The CDR3 sequence: CASSNGLAMGLGYNEQFF. The CDR3 DNA reads as TGTGCCAGCAGTAATGGACTAGCAATGGGGCTTGGGTACAATGAGCAGTTCTTC.

This clone was seen many times. The chain couples TRBV13 to TRBJ2-7; D is uncertain. V was clipped by 5 bases and J by 1 base, with 9 bases between them. There are 13 residues in the CDR3. Germline V gene data show CDR1 as PRHDT and CDR2 as FYEKMQ (reference sequence). CDR3 in DNA: TGTGCCAGCAGCCTCACACGATCCTACGAGCAGTACTTC. It encodes CASSLTRSYEQYF.

This clone has just one count. This sample includes further DNA sequences coding for the same CDR3. The J gene is TRBJ1-5, the V gene TRBV5-1; 7 positions agree with TRBD1. The J segment lost 6 bases and the V segment lost 0 bases, leaving 6 bases of the junction unmatched. Germline lookup yields CDR1 SGHRS and CDR2 YFSETQ. The CDR3 contains 15 residues. Here the CDR3 DNA reads TGCGCCAGCAGCTTGGAAGGGGGCCTGAGTCAGCCCCAGCATTTT. It yields the protein CASSLEGGLSQPQHF.

This clone was detected once. This chain uses TRBV5-4 with TRBJ1-1; D not certain. From germline, CDR1 is SGHNT and CDR2 YYREEE (reference sequence). This CDR3 is built from 13 residues. V was pared by 0 bases and J by 3 bases, with 6 bases between. The CDR3 sequence is CASSLAMDTEAFF. CDR3 sequence (DNA): TGTGCCAGCAGCTTGGCTATGGACACTGAAGCTTTCTTT.

This chain links TRBV7-9 with TRBJ1-4; the match to TRBD1 covers 10 bases. The CDR3 covers 15 residues. Unmatched junction bases numbered 8, after V lost 7 bases and J lost 6 bases. Germline loops: CDR1 SEHNR, CDR2 FQNEAQ (reference sequence). For the CDR3, the DNA is TGTGCCAGCACCGGTCCTGGGACAGGGGATGAAAAACTGTTTTTT. Protein product: CASTGPGTGDEKLFF. Complete variable domain (other parts from reference TRBV7-9 and TRBJ1-4): DTGVSQNPRHKITKRGQNVTFRCDPISEHNRLYWYRQTLGQGPEFLTYFQNEAQLEKSRLLSDRFSAERPKGSFSTLEIQRTEQGDSAMYLCASTGPGTGDEKLFFGSGTQLSVL.

The chain combines TRBV6-5 with TRBJ1-1; D possibly corresponds to TRBD1 (5 bases). The CDR3 totals 13 residues. From germline, CDR1 is MNHEY and CDR2 SVGAGI. V dropped 4 bases and J dropped 2 bases, with 8 bases sitting between them. CDR3 DNA sequence: TGTGCCAGCAGTTCGGGGGTTAACACTGAAGCTTTCTTT. Its protein is CASSSGVNTEAFF.

The chain combines TRBV7-9 with TRBJ2-3; no clear D. The CDR3 has 12 amino acids. CDR1 and CDR2 (germline): SEHNR, FQNEAQ (reference sequence). Trimming left V 5 bases short and J 6 bases short, with 9 bases between. The CDR3 DNA sequence: TGTGCCAGCAGCCCTCCCGCGGATACGCAGTATTTT. It encodes CASSPPADTQYF. The full variable domain, rest sourced from reference TRBV7-9 and TRBJ2-3, is DTGVSQNPRHKITKRGQNVTFRCDPISEHNRLYWYRQTLGQGPEFLTYFQNEAQLEKSRLLSDRFSAERPKGSFSTLEIQRTEQGDSAMYLCASSPPADTQYFGPGTRLTVL.

The rearrangement joins TRBV27 to TRBJ1-1; 7 bases align to TRBD1. Germline CDR1 reads MNHEY; CDR2 reads SMNVEV (reference sequence). The CDR3 sequence is 16 residues long. V was clipped by 5 bases and J by 0 bases; unmatched bases: 9. The CDR3, as DNA: TGTGCCAGCAGTCGACAGGGCTTTGGGATGAACACTGAAGCTTTCTTT. Translating gives CASSRQGFGMNTEAFF.

This clone was observed a few times. The chain uses TRBV5-5 and TRBJ1-6, with 7 positions matching TRBD1. Per germline, CDR1 SGHKS and CDR2 YYEKEE (reference sequence). V shed 0 bases and J 4 bases; nucleotides not matched to a gene: 13. The CDR3 contains 19 residues. The CDR3 DNA reads TGTGCCAGCAGCTTGGTGGGACACCGACAGGGCTATTATAATTCACCCCTCCACTTT. Translating gives CASSLVGHRQGYYNSPLHF.

This clone was picked up one time. The chain recombines TRBV2 with TRBJ2-3; D possibly corresponds to TRBD2 (6 bases). This CDR3 spans 15 amino acids. V was trimmed by 2 bases and J by 4 bases, leaving 13 bases between them. The germline CDR1 and CDR2 sequences are SNHLY and FYNNEI. CDR3 coding DNA: TGTGCCAGCAGTGAACCTGAGCTAGCGCCAGATACGCAGTATTTT. This gives the protein CASSEPELAPDTQYF.

Of note for this clone: The sample contains more than one DNA sequence encoding this CDR3. This chain uses TRBV4-1 with TRBJ2-7; TRBD1 agrees at 9 bases. V gave up 1 base and J gave up 3 bases; unmatched junction bases: 1. The V gene's germline CDR1 is MGHRA and CDR2 YSYEKL. This CDR3 comprises 14 residues. Written as DNA, the CDR3 is TGCGCCAGCAGCCAAGGGGACAGGGACTACGAGCAGTACTTC. Protein: CASSQGDRDYEQYF.